Below, 8 T cell receptor beta chains from the same sample are listed, as sequenced in a study of blood T cell repertoires in COVID-19. Data came from immunoSEQ multiplex PCR; TCRdb stores just in-frame clones and leaves some out. Of hundreds of thousands of clones detected, around 84% appear once; the ten largest clones hold around a sixth. The sample taken for sequencing was peripheral blood. The receptors derive from an elderly woman with active or convalescent COVID-19.

This chain links TRBV7-2 with TRBJ2-6; 11 bases align to TRBD2. Losses at the gene ends were 3 bases for V and 2 bases for J; bases not matched to a gene: 6. The CDR3 covers 18 residues. Germline-derived CDR1 and CDR2 are SGHTA and FQGNSA. The CDR3, as DNA: TGTGCCAGCAGCTTCGAACTAGCGGGGGCAACTGGGGCCAACGTCCTGACTTTC. Its translation is CASSFELAGATGANVLTF.

This clone was observed a handful of times. The chain is built from TRBV10-3 and TRBJ2-1; maybe TRBD1 (6 bases). This CDR3 has 15 residues. CDR1 and CDR2 from the germline V gene are ENHRY and SYGVKD. V shed 1 base and J shed 5 bases, with 12 bases lying between them. The CDR3 DNA follows: TGTGCCATCAGTGAGTTGCCCGGACAGCACAATGAGCAGTTCTTC. It encodes CAISELPGQHNEQFF.

The CDR3 DNA reads TGTGCCAGCAGTTTATCGTGGACTAGAGATACGCAGTATTTT. Protein: CASSLSWTRDTQYF. V and J are TRBV27 and TRBJ2-3; TRBD2 agrees at 7 bases. This CDR3 is 14 amino acids long. Germline trimming cut 0 bases from V and 5 bases from J; bases unmatched to any gene: 2. Germline V gene sequence: CDR1 MNHEY, CDR2 SMNVEV (reference sequence).

The chain links TRBV29-1 to TRBJ1-2; D gene ambiguous. CDR1 is SQVTM and CDR2 is ANQGSEA in the germline V gene. With 6 bases removed from V and 0 bases from J, the gap between germline ends came to 8 bases. This CDR3 spans 12 amino acids. The CDR3 DNA reads TGCAGCGTCCTCCAGGCTAACTATGGCTACACCTTC. It codes for CSVLQANYGYTF.

The sample holds one count of this clone. The chain has TRBV28 and TRBJ2-2; 13 bases line up with TRBD2. Germline V gene lookup returns CDR1 MDHEN and CDR2 SYDVKM. The CDR3 runs to 18 residues. The V segment lost 6 bases and the J segment 1 base; nucleotides outside the gene matches: 8. In DNA, the CDR3 is TGTGCCAGCAGGGGGACTAGCGGGGCGGCGGGGAACACCGGGGAGCTGTTTTTT. Its translation is CASRGTSGAAGNTGELFF.

V usage is TRBV7-8 and J usage is TRBJ1-5; the D gene is possibly TRBD1 (6 bases). Trimming cost V 4 bases and J 7 bases, with 14 bases left between them. This CDR3 is built from 14 residues. Germline values: CDR1 SGHVS, CDR2 FQNEAQ. The CDR3 DNA reads as TGTGCCAGCAGCTACAGGGTTTTGGGGCAGCCCCAGCATTTT. Its translation is CASSYRVLGQPQHF.

The chain uses TRBV11-2 and TRBJ2-5, with TRBD2 matching 16 bases. V lost 1 base, J lost 3 bases, and 2 bases stayed unmatched. From germline, CDR1 is SGHAT and CDR2 FQNNGV. This CDR3 has 17 amino acids. CDR3 sequence: CASSLVGTSGGEETQYF. The CDR3 coding sequence is TGTGCCAGCAGCTTAGTTGGGACTAGCGGGGGGGAAGAGACCCAGTACTTC.

This clone came up once. The chain employs TRBV5-1 and TRBJ2-1; unclear D gene. The V gene's germline CDR1 is SGHRS and CDR2 YFSETQ. This CDR3 is 14 amino acids long. Trimming removed 2 bases at V and 2 bases at J, with 8 bases between. The CDR3 DNA follows: TGCGCCAGCAGCTTATCCCCTGCCTACAATGAGCAGTTCTTC. Its protein product is CASSLSPAYNEQFF.